The clone carrying this T cell receptor (beta chain) was detected once. This sample is part of a study of T cell changes during pregnancy in multiple sclerosis. Sequencing used immunoSEQ multiplex PCR; TCRdb keeps in-frame clones, though not all of them. The data contain about 79,000 clones, approximately 92% of them seen just once; the ten biggest clones take up about 0.72%. The source material was peripheral blood, sampled in the second trimester of pregnancy. This TCR derives from a female donor in good health, enrolled as a control in a pregnancy study.

CDR3 loop: CASSFGTSGDQETQYF. The CDR3 nucleotides are TGTGCCAGCAGCTTCGGGACTAGCGGGGACCAAGAGACCCAGTACTTC. V gene TRBV13 combines with J gene TRBJ2-5; 13 nucleotides match TRBD2. This CDR3 spans 16 amino acids. The junction had 1 base not matched to a gene; V was cut back by 3 bases and J by 0 bases. CDR1 and CDR2 (germline): PRHDT, FYEKMQ (reference sequence). Drawing the rest from reference TRBV13 and TRBJ2-5, the complete variable domain is AAGVIQSPRHLIKEKRETATLKCYPIPRHDTVYWYQQGPGQDPQFLISFYEKMQSDKGSIPDRFSAQQFSDYHSELNMSSLELGDSALYFCASSFGTSGDQETQYFGPGTRLLVL.